A single count supports the clone carrying this T cell receptor (beta chain). Trimming at V came to 4 bases and at J to 8 bases, leaving 8 bases not matched to a gene. CDR3 length: 16 amino acids. CDR1 is SGDLS and CDR2 is YYNGEE in the germline V gene. This specimen comes from a study of control samples from healthy donors and cancer patients. TCRdb's table, derived via immunoSEQ multiplex PCR, lists solely in-frame clones and lacks some. Of some 80,000 clones in the sample, about 90% were seen once. This clonotype was obtained from a woman aged 60-75 years with head and neck cancer. The genes are TRBV9 and TRBJ2-1, with 14 bases that match TRBD2. The sequencing input was PBMCs. The CDR3, as DNA: TGTGCCAGCAGCCAGCCGGGACTAGCGGGAGAGTATGAGCAGTTCTTC. Amino acid sequence: CASSQPGLAGEYEQFF.